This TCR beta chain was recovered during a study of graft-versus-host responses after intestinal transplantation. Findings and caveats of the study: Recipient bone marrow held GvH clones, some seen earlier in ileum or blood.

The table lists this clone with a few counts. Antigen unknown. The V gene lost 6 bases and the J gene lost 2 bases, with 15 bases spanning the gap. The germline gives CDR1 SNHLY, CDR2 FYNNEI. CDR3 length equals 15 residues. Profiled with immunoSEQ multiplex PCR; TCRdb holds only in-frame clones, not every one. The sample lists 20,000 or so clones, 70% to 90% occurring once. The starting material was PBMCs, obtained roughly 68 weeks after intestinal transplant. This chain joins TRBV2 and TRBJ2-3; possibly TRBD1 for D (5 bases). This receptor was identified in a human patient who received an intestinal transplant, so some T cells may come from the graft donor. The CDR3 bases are TGTGCCAGCAGAGAAACAGGTTTTCCCACAGATACGCAGTATTTT. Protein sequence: CASRETGFPTDTQYF. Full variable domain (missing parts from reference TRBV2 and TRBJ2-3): EPEVTQTPSHQVTQMGQEVILRCVPISNHLYFYWYRQILGQKVEFLVSFYNNEISEKSEIFDDQFSVERPDGSNFTLKIRSTKLEDSAMYFCASRETGFPTDTQYFGPGTRLTVL.